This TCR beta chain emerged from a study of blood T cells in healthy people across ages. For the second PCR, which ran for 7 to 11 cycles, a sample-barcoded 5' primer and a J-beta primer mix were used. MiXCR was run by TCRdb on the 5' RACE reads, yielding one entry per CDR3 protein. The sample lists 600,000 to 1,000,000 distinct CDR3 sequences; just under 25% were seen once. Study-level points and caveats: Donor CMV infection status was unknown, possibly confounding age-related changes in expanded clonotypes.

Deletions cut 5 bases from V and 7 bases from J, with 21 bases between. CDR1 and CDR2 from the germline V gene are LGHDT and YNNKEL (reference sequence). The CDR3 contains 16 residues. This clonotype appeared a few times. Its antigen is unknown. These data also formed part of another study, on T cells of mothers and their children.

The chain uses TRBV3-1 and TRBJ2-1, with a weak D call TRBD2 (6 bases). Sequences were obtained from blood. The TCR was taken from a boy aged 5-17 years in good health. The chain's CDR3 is CASSSRGEEALNEQFF. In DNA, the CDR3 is TGTGCCAGCAGCTCCCGTGGGGAGGAGGCGCTAAATGAGCAGTTCTTC.